This T cell receptor beta chain was sequenced in a study of PD-1 blockade in classical Hodgkin lymphoma. Every patient relapsed after autologous stem cell transplantation, and brentuximab vedotin exposure varied. Relapsed/refractory classical Hodgkin lymphoma patients had complete, partial or progressive responses. Profiling relied on immunoSEQ multiplex PCR, and the TCRdb table lists in-frame clones only, not all of them. The sample has some 93,000 clones, roughly 92% seen once. CDR1 is WNHNN and CDR2 is SYGVQD in the germline V gene (reference sequence). The CDR3 sequence is 16 residues long. Trimming pared 2 bases from V and 5 bases from J, leaving 18 bases between.

The source was peripheral blood mononuclear cells (PBMCs), collected at baseline. This sequence originates from a human donor with classical Hodgkin lymphoma. The chain is built from TRBV10-1 and TRBJ1-1; unclear D gene. The DNA for the CDR3 is TGCGCCAGCAGTGAGATAGGGAGTATGGGTGGTACTGAAGCTTTCTTT. Protein sequence: CASSEIGSMGGTEAFF.